The 9 T cell receptor beta chains below all came from one sample that was sequenced in a study of T cell repertoires in cytomegalovirus infection. No antigens are known for them. TCRdb processed the reads anew with MiXCR; each CDR3 protein has one entry. The repertoire holds some 940,000 distinct CDR3 sequences, with 30% to 40% as singletons. Sequences were derived from cultured CD8+ T cells from PBMCs, sampled from culture after CMV antigen stimulation. These receptor sequences come from a human donor in good health (CMV status not recorded). Some clones in this sample may be carry-over from other donors' samples.

This clonotype was observed a few times. The CDR3 protein is CASSVEAAANEKLFF. The DNA of the CDR3 is TGTGCCAGCAGCGTAGAAGCGGCAGCTAATGAAAAACTGTTTTTT. The rearrangement links TRBV9 to TRBJ1-4; D gene unclear. CDR1 is SGDLS and CDR2 is YYNGEE in the germline V gene. The CDR3 loop spans 15 amino acids. V shed 0 bases and J shed 3 bases, with 9 bases lying between them.

This clonotype occurred a few times. The chain links TRBV6-1 to TRBJ1-1, with D possibly matching TRBD1 (5 bases). This CDR3 has 14 amino acids. V was shortened by 5 bases and J by 4 bases, with 14 bases between the two germline ends. The V gene's germline CDR1 is MNHNS and CDR2 SASEGT. CDR3 protein: CASSYRTLSTEAFF. CDR3 bases: TGTGCCAGCAGTTACCGGACACTTAGCACTGAAGCTTTCTTT.

This clonotype was observed at least ten times. Germline and junction disagree at one end, which may indicate a read error. This rearrangement joins TRBV5-1 to TRBJ2-6; 9 bases fit TRBD1. The CDR3 extends over 15 amino acids. Germline lookup yields CDR1 SGHRS and CDR2 YFSETQ. CDR3 DNA sequence: TGTGCCAGCAGCGGACAGGGGCCGGGGGCCAACGTCCTGACTTTC. It is translated as CASSGQGPGANVLTF.

This clonotype has ten or more counts. The CDR3 DNA follows: TGTGCCAGCAGCAGTGGCAACAATGAGCAGTTCTTC. Translating gives CASSSGNNEQFF. The chain couples TRBV7-9 to TRBJ2-1, with D uncertain. CDR3 length: 12 residues. Germline V CDR1 and CDR2: SEHNR, FQNEAQ (reference sequence). Trimming took 5 bases from V and 5 from J, leaving 7 bases between them.

Remarks on this clonotype: A read error may account for a junction end that differs from germline. This chain connects TRBV4-1 to TRBJ2-3; maybe TRBD1 (6 bases). The CDR3 has 13 residues. From germline, CDR1 is MGHRA and CDR2 YSYEKL. The CDR3 spells CASSRNRADTQYF. The DNA of the CDR3 is TGTGCCAGCAGCCGCAACAGGGCCGATACGCAGTATTTT.

J is TRBJ2-1 and V is TRBV12-3 or TRBV12-4, with 8 bases aligning to TRBD1. The trim removed 5 bases at V and 0 bases at J, leaving 9 bases unmatched. This CDR3 comprises 17 residues. The CDR3 region is CASSPGQDLFSYNEQFF. The CDR3 DNA is TGTGCCAGCAGTCCGGGACAGGACCTCTTCTCCTACAATGAGCAGTTCTTC.

The rearrangement links TRBV6-1 to TRBJ2-7; 10 bases agree with TRBD1. Germline trimming cut 8 bases from V and 3 bases from J; bases unmatched to any gene: 10. Per the germline V gene, CDR1 is MNHNS and CDR2 is SASEGT. CDR3 length: 15 residues. CDR3: CASSLGGTGDYEQYF. CDR3 nucleotide sequence: TGTGCCAGCTCCCTCGGTGGGACAGGGGACTACGAGCAGTACTTC.

This chain joins TRBV12-3 or TRBV12-4 and TRBJ1-3; 10 bases fit TRBD1. The CDR3 sequence is 14 residues long. J was trimmed by 4 bases and V by 11 bases; bases with no gene match: 8. CDR3 coding DNA: TGTGCCTCACCGGGACAGGGGACAGGAAACACCATATATTTT. Its protein is CASPGQGTGNTIYF.

The chain joins TRBV9 to TRBJ2-1, with D uncertain. Trimming stripped 4 bases from V and 0 bases from J, with 14 bases between. This CDR3 is built from 16 residues. CDR1 SGDLS and CDR2 YYNGEE come from the germline V gene. CDR3 nucleotide sequence: TGTGCCAGCAGCCCCCTGTCCCGCGGCTCCTACAATGAGCAGTTCTTC. It encodes CASSPLSRGSYNEQFF. Looking up the rest from reference TRBV9 and TRBJ2-1 gives the full variable domain: DSGVTQTPKHLITATGQRVTLRCSPRSGDLSVYWYQQSLDQGLQFLIQYYNGEERAKGNILERFSAQQFPDLHSELNLSSLELGDSALYFCASSPLSRGSYNEQFFGPGTRLTVL.